The 25 T cell receptor beta chains below were found in one sample sequenced in a study of OX40 agonist ivuxolimab in advanced cancers. The table came from immunoSEQ multiplex PCR; TCRdb's copy has only in-frame clones and leaves some out. Here the sample spans approximately 52,000 clones, approximately 84% being singletons. The sample was CD4+ or CD8+ T cells sorted from blood, taken in a trial of the OX40 agonist ivuxolimab. These receptor sequences come from an adult with an advanced solid tumor such as melanoma, head and neck, liver or kidney cancer.

The gene calls are TRBV9 and TRBJ2-3; TRBD2 agrees at 9 bases. The CDR3 has 15 amino acids. Trimming removed 4 bases from V and 3 bases from J; junction bases left unmatched: 6. The germline V gene encodes CDR1 SGDLS and CDR2 YYNGEE. This CDR3 reads CASSQRRGGTDTQYF. The CDR3 bases are TGTGCCAGCAGCCAGAGGCGGGGGGGGACAGATACGCAGTATTTT.

This sequence joins TRBV11-2 and TRBJ2-1; D is ambiguous. This CDR3 has 13 amino acids. Germline CDR1 and CDR2: SGHAT and FQNNGV. V was pared by 1 base and J by 5 bases, with 6 bases between. The CDR3 reads CASSLGANNEQFF. The CDR3, as DNA: TGTGCCAGCAGCTTAGGAGCTAACAATGAGCAGTTCTTC.

This rearrangement joins TRBV15 to TRBJ2-1, with 11 bases that match TRBD2. CDR3 size: 18 residues. In germline, CDR1 is LNHNV, CDR2 YYDKDF (reference sequence). The V gene end was trimmed by 0 bases and the J gene end by 6 bases; junction bases not matched to a gene: 10. The CDR3 protein is CATSRDTGVGTSGNEQFF. The CDR3 DNA sequence: TGTGCCACCAGCAGAGATACAGGGGTCGGGACTAGCGGCAATGAGCAGTTCTTC.

The CDR3 coding sequence is TGTGCCAGCAGCCAAGCTAGGACGGATCGGACTGAAGCTTTCTTT. Protein: CASSQARTDRTEAFF. The chain combines TRBV14 with TRBJ1-1; D is ambiguous. Trimming removed 1 base from V and 5 bases from J, with 14 bases in between. The CDR3 runs to 15 residues. Germline CDR1 is SGHDN and CDR2 is FVKESK.

This clone was seen once. The rearrangement links TRBV18 to TRBJ1-5; 8 bases align to TRBD1. Per the germline V gene, CDR1 is KGHSH and CDR2 is LQKENI. V was pared by 3 bases and J by 4 bases, with 8 bases of the junction left unmatched. The CDR3 covers 16 residues. CDR3 region: CASSPAYRGLNQPQHF. As DNA, the CDR3 is TGTGCCAGCTCACCGGCGTACAGGGGGTTAAATCAGCCCCAGCATTTT. The whole variable domain, remainder taken from reference TRBV18 and TRBJ1-5, is NAGVMQNPRHLVRRRGQEARLRCSPMKGHSHVYWYRQLPEEGLKFMVYLQKENIIDESGMPKERFSAEFPKEGPSILRIQQVVRGDSAAYFCASSPAYRGLNQPQHFGDGTRLSIL.

This clone was detected only once. The V gene is TRBV5-5, the J gene TRBJ2-7; D remains ambiguous. The germline V and J ends were trimmed by 1 base and 6 bases, with 11 bases remaining between them. CDR3 length: 13 amino acids. From germline, CDR1 is SGHKS and CDR2 YYEKEE (reference sequence). This CDR3 is CASSLNLWFEQYF. Here the CDR3 DNA reads TGTGCCAGCAGCTTGAATCTCTGGTTCGAGCAGTACTTC.

CDR3 in DNA: TGTGCCAGCAGTGCCCAGGGTGGATCTGAAGCTTTCTTT. Translating it yields CASSAQGGSEAFF. The chain carries TRBV2 and TRBJ1-1, with D possibly TRBD1 on 5 matching bases. The CDR3 is 13 amino acids. In germline, CDR1 is SNHLY, CDR2 FYNNEI. The V end lost 4 bases, the J end lost 6 bases, and 12 bases lay between the germline ends.

DNA of the CDR3: TGCGCCAGCAGCCAAGATTTCAGGACGGAGACCCAGTACTTC. Translating gives CASSQDFRTETQYF. The chain uses TRBV4-3 and TRBJ2-5; D unresolved. V lost 0 bases, J lost 5 bases, and 10 bases lay in between. This CDR3 has 14 residues. Looked up from germline, CDR1 is LGHNA and CDR2 is YSLEER.

The gene calls are TRBV7-2 and TRBJ2-1; 11 bases match TRBD2. Trimming removed 5 bases from V and 5 bases from J; junction bases left unmatched: 8. The CDR3 sequence is 16 residues long. Germline CDR1 and CDR2: SGHTA and FQGNSA. CDR3 residues: CASSPPPGLADNEQFF. As DNA, the CDR3 is TGTGCCAGCAGCCCACCCCCGGGACTAGCGGACAATGAGCAGTTCTTC. The full variable domain, in which reference TRBV7-2 and TRBJ2-1 provide the parts outside the CDR3, is GAGVSQSPSNKVTEKGKDVELRCDPISGHTALYWYRQSLGQGLEFLIYFQGNSAPDKSGLPSDRFSAERTGGSVSTLTIQRTQQEDSAVYLCASSPPPGLADNEQFFGPGTRLTVL.

The chain couples TRBV4-3 to TRBJ1-2, with 8 positions matching TRBD1. The CDR3 sequence is 14 residues long. The V segment lost 0 bases and the J segment 6 bases; nucleotides outside the gene matches: 3. From germline, CDR1 is LGHNA and CDR2 YSLEER. The CDR3 sequence is CASSQDLQGDGYTF. The CDR3 DNA sequence: TGCGCCAGCAGCCAAGATTTACAGGGGGATGGCTACACCTTC.

This clone appeared a few times. The chain employs TRBV28 and TRBJ2-4, with D possibly matching TRBD2 (6 bases). Trimming pared 2 bases from V and 1 base from J, leaving 6 bases between. Germline-derived CDR1 and CDR2 are MDHEN and SYDVKM. This CDR3 region has 14 residues. DNA of the CDR3: TGTGCCAGCAGTTTAGGGGGGGCCAAAAACATTCAGTACTTC. This encodes CASSLGGAKNIQYF.

The chain carries TRBV15 and TRBJ1-2; TRBD1 is a possible D gene (6 bases). CDR3 size: 15 residues. Trimming left V 0 bases short and J 6 bases short, with 14 bases between. Germline CDR1 is LNHNV and CDR2 is YYDKDF (reference sequence). This chain's CDR3 is CATSRDLAGEDGYTF. The CDR3 nucleotides are TGTGCCACCAGCAGAGATCTCGCAGGGGAGGATGGCTACACCTTC.

This rearrangement joins TRBV2 to TRBJ1-1; tentatively, D is TRBD1 (6 bases). This CDR3 is built from 14 residues. CDR1 is SNHLY and CDR2 is FYNNEI in the germline V gene. Trimming took 4 bases from V and 1 from J, leaving 10 bases between them. This CDR3 reads CASSVGQTNTEAFF. CDR3 sequence (DNA): TGTGCCAGCAGTGTCGGACAGACGAACACTGAAGCTTTCTTT.

V is TRBV19 and J is TRBJ1-2, with no clear D. Germline-derived CDR1 and CDR2 are LNHDA and SQIVND (reference sequence). Trimming pared 5 bases from V and 8 bases from J, leaving 9 bases between. CDR3 size: 11 residues. The CDR3, as DNA: TGTGCCAGTAGTCTCCCGGGCGGCTACACCTTC. Translated: CASSLPGGYTF.

This clone appeared a few times. The rearrangement uses TRBV4-1 and TRBJ1-5; D perhaps matches TRBD1 (5 bases). Germline V lookup: CDR1 MGHRA, CDR2 YSYEKL. This CDR3 has 15 amino acids. Trimming left V 3 bases short and J 2 bases short, with 11 bases between. The CDR3 DNA is TGCGCCAGCAGCCACCGAATGGGGGGCAATCAGCCCCAGCATTTT. Encoded protein: CASSHRMGGNQPQHF.

This clone was detected a few times. V usage is TRBV6-5 and J usage is TRBJ2-1; D not resolved. The germline gives CDR1 MNHEY, CDR2 SVGAGI. V lost 6 bases and J 8 bases, leaving 17 bases between the germline ends. The CDR3 is 14 residues long. CDR3 nucleotide sequence: TGTGCCAGCAGACCGGGCCGGCTTGGGGATGAGCAGTTCTTC. Translated: CASRPGRLGDEQFF.

The chain links TRBV4-3 to TRBJ2-7; the D is unclear. In germline, CDR1 is LGHNA, CDR2 YSLEER. V dropped 1 base and J dropped 10 bases, with 8 bases sitting between them. This CDR3 has 11 amino acids. CDR3 loop: CASSQGGPQYF. Here the CDR3 DNA reads TGCGCCAGCAGCCAAGGAGGACCCCAGTACTTC.

Only a few counts were recorded for this clone. The chain combines TRBV5-1 with TRBJ2-1; TRBD1 might be the D (6 bases). Germline V gives CDR1 SGHRS, CDR2 YFSETQ. The CDR3 runs to 13 residues. The germline V and J ends were trimmed by 7 bases and 5 bases, with 13 bases remaining between them. CDR3: CASGSRQDNEQFF. In DNA, the CDR3 is TGCGCCAGCGGATCAAGACAGGACAATGAGCAGTTCTTC.

The count of this clone is one. The chain uses TRBV11-3 and TRBJ2-1; 11 bases agree with TRBD2. The trim removed 3 bases at V and 7 bases at J, leaving 5 bases unmatched. Germline V gene lookup returns CDR1 SGHNT and CDR2 YENEEA. The CDR3 consists of 15 residues. This CDR3 reads CASSFATSGANEQFF. CDR3 coding DNA: TGTGCCAGCAGCTTCGCGACTAGCGGGGCGAATGAGCAGTTCTTC. Combining the CDR3 with reference TRBV11-3 and TRBJ2-1 gives the whole variable domain EAGVVQSPRYKIIEKKQPVAFWCNPISGHNTLYWYLQNLGQGPELLIRYENEEAVDDSQLPKDRFSAERLKGVDSTLKIQPAELGDSAVYLCASSFATSGANEQFFGPGTRLTVL.

This sequence joins TRBV30 and TRBJ2-5, with TRBD1 matching over 7 bases. The CDR3 loop spans 14 amino acids. CDR1 and CDR2 from the germline V gene are GTSNPN and SVGIG (reference sequence). Germline trimming cut 1 base from V and 1 base from J; bases unmatched to any gene: 3. CDR3 nucleotide sequence: TGTGCCTGGAGTGCCCGGGACAGCCAAGAGACCCAGTACTTC. It encodes CAWSARDSQETQYF.

The genes are TRBV28 and TRBJ2-7; weak D call: TRBD1 (5 bases). The ends were cut back, 4 bases at V and 4 bases at J, with 14 bases in the middle. The CDR3 has 14 residues. Looked up from germline, CDR1 is MDHEN and CDR2 is SYDVKM. The CDR3, as DNA: TGTGCCAGCAGTTCGCCCAGCCAGGGTTACGAGCAGTACTTC. Its translation: CASSSPSQGYEQYF.

This clone was observed a few times. The genes are TRBV5-4 and TRBJ1-1; D remains ambiguous. CDR1 SGHNT and CDR2 YYREEE come from the germline V gene (reference sequence). V lost 5 bases to trimming and J lost 4 bases, with 12 bases between them. The CDR3 has 13 residues. The CDR3 region is CASRTSGVTEAFF. The CDR3 DNA is TGTGCCAGCAGGACGTCCGGGGTCACTGAAGCTTTCTTT.

This chain links TRBV4-3 with TRBJ2-7, with D perhaps matching TRBD2 (5 bases). From germline, CDR1 is LGHNA and CDR2 YSLEER. V lost 0 bases to trimming and J lost 2 bases, with 11 bases between them. The CDR3 runs to 15 residues. This CDR3 reads CASSQERAETYEQYF. CDR3 coding DNA: TGCGCCAGCAGCCAAGAGAGGGCAGAAACCTACGAGCAGTACTTC.

A single count supports this clone. This chain links TRBV6-6 with TRBJ2-7, with unresolved D. V was pared by 5 bases and J by 3 bases, with 14 bases between. Germline CDR1 MNHNY, CDR2 SVGAGI (reference sequence). The CDR3 sequence is 14 residues long. CDR3 in amino acids: CASSPRRAIYEQYF. CDR3 sequence (DNA): TGTGCCAGCAGTCCTCGCCGGGCCATCTACGAGCAGTACTTC.

The chain recombines TRBV2 with TRBJ2-4; maybe TRBD2 (5 bases). CDR1 is SNHLY, CDR2 FYNNEI, per germline. V lost 1 base, J lost 0 bases, and 10 bases lay in between. The CDR3 runs 16 residues. The DNA for the CDR3 is TGTGCCAGCAGTGAAGACCGGACTGGAGCCAAAAACATTCAGTACTTC. Its protein product is CASSEDRTGAKNIQYF. Using reference TRBV2 and TRBJ2-4 for the parts outside the CDR3, the full variable domain is EPEVTQTPSHQVTQMGQEVILRCVPISNHLYFYWYRQILGQKVEFLVSFYNNEISEKSEIFDDQFSVERPDGSNFTLKIRSTKLEDSAMYFCASSEDRTGAKNIQYFGAGTRLSVL.